A single sample is the source of the 19 T cell receptor beta chains below, sequenced in a study of blood T cells in healthy people across ages. A second PCR, run for about 6 to 11 cycles, used a sample-barcoded 5' primer plus a J-beta primer mix. Each CDR3 protein gets one entry after TCRdb re-called the 5' RACE reads with MiXCR. The sample yields hundreds of thousands of distinct CDR3 sequences, roughly 43% seen once. Sequencing was done on a sample of blood. The origin of the receptors is a man older than 75 in good health.

In this sample, this clonotype turned up a few times. The chain has TRBV27 and TRBJ1-1, with a weak D call TRBD1 (6 bases). Trimming shortened V by 2 bases and J by 1 base, and 17 bases separated the two germline ends. The CDR3 loop spans 17 amino acids. Germline V CDR1 and CDR2: MNHEY, SMNVEV (reference sequence). CDR3 sequence (DNA): TGTGCCAGCAGTTTAACCGACCGGGGGCCGGGGAACACTGAAGCTTTCTTT. Translation gives CASSLTDRGPGNTEAFF.

The chain is built from TRBV5-1 and TRBJ2-5; D perhaps matches TRBD1 (6 bases). Trimming pared 1 base from V and 11 bases from J, leaving 21 bases between. Germline-derived CDR1 and CDR2 are SGHRS and YFSETQ. This CDR3 comprises 15 residues. CDR3 DNA sequence: TGCGCCAGCAGCTTGACTGGACAGCCGATACACGGGCAGTACTTC. Encoded protein: CASSLTGQPIHGQYF. Supplemented by reference TRBV5-1 and TRBJ2-5, the full variable domain reads KAGVTQTPRYLIKTRGQQVTLSCSPISGHRSVSWYQQTPGQGLQFLFEYFSETQRNKGNFPGRFSGRQFSNSRSEMNVSTLELGDSALYLCASSLTGQPIHGQYFGPGTRLLVL.

This clonotype was observed many times. The chain joins TRBV4-3 to TRBJ1-6; TRBD1 matches at 10 bases. Looked up from germline, CDR1 is LGHNA and CDR2 is YSLEER. The CDR3 extends over 15 amino acids. V gave up 1 base and J gave up 8 bases; unmatched junction bases: 2. The CDR3, as DNA: TGCGCCAGCAGCCAAGGGGACAGGGGATATTCACCCCTCCACTTT. It yields the protein CASSQGDRGYSPLHF.

V and J are TRBV7-2 and TRBJ2-5; unclear D gene. The CDR3 totals 14 residues. CDR1 and CDR2 (germline): SGHTA, FQGNSA. The V end was cut by 1 base, the J end by 4 bases, with 10 bases between. As DNA, the CDR3 is TGTGCCAGCAGCTTAGAGCTCTCATTAGAGACCCAGTACTTC. Amino acids: CASSLELSLETQYF.

V and J are TRBV4-3 and TRBJ2-1, with a weak D call TRBD1 (6 bases). The germline gives CDR1 LGHNA, CDR2 YSLEER. Trimming took off 0 bases at V and 6 bases at J, with 15 bases between the two ends. CDR3 size: 16 residues. The CDR3 spells CASSQDPGQTLNEQFF. The CDR3 bases are TGCGCCAGCAGCCAAGATCCCGGACAGACCCTCAATGAGCAGTTCTTC.

The V and J genes are TRBV6-2 or TRBV6-3 and TRBJ2-7; perhaps TRBD2 as D (5 bases). The V end lost 7 bases, the J end lost 5 bases, and 18 bases lay between the germline ends. CDR3 size: 14 residues. Germline V gives CDR1 MNHEY, CDR2 SVGEGT. The CDR3 spells CASTPTAGVNEQYF. For the CDR3, the DNA is TGTGCCAGCACCCCGACGGCCGGGGTTAACGAGCAGTACTTC.

This sequence joins TRBV28 and TRBJ1-4; D gene unclear. The ends were cut back, 7 bases at V and 4 bases at J, with 16 bases in the middle. From germline, CDR1 is MDHEN and CDR2 SYDVKM. CDR3 length equals 15 residues. The CDR3 coding sequence is TGTGCCAGCACCACCCGGACGCCCTTTAATGAAAAACTGTTTTTT. The encoded protein is CASTTRTPFNEKLFF.

This clonotype was counted a few times. A clone one base away is much larger, so this may be a read error. This chain connects TRBV7-9 to TRBJ1-5, with TRBD1 matching 7 bases. CDR1 SEHNR and CDR2 FQNEAQ come from the germline V gene (reference sequence). The CDR3 covers 12 residues. J lost 7 bases, V lost 8 bases, and 5 bases had no gene match. CDR3: CASGIGGQPQHF. The CDR3 nucleotides are TGTGCCAGCGGTATAGGGGGCCAGCCCCAGCATTTT.

DNA for the CDR3: TGTGCCAGCAATTATGGTGCGGATACGCAGTATTTT. Protein product: CASNYGADTQYF. The V and J genes are TRBV12-3 or TRBV12-4 and TRBJ2-3; D gene unclear. V lost 7 bases and J 6 bases, leaving 11 bases between the germline ends. This CDR3 has 12 amino acids.

This clonotype was picked up many times. The genes are TRBV29-1 and TRBJ2-1, with a weak D call TRBD1 (6 bases). Germline CDR1 reads SQVTM; CDR2 reads ANQGSEA. The CDR3 extends over 15 amino acids. The V end was cut by 6 bases, the J end by 5 bases, with 20 bases between. CDR3 sequence: CSVPAPGTLNNEQFF. The CDR3 DNA reads TGCAGCGTACCAGCGCCCGGGACACTAAACAATGAGCAGTTCTTC.

The chain has TRBV29-1 and TRBJ2-7; D is unresolved. Trimming took 1 base from V and 0 from J, leaving 7 bases between them. This CDR3 has 13 amino acids. CDR1 and CDR2 from the germline V gene are SQVTM and ANQGSEA. Written as DNA, the CDR3 is TGCAGCGTTGAAGTGGAGACCTCCTACGAGCAGTACTTC. Residues: CSVEVETSYEQYF.

The chain links TRBV6-2 or TRBV6-3 to TRBJ1-2; no reliable D call. The germline gives CDR1 MNHEY, CDR2 SVGEGT. V was trimmed by 2 bases and J by 7 bases, leaving 20 bases between them. This CDR3 has 16 residues. The CDR3 loop reads CASSYAADPSPAGYTF. The CDR3 DNA sequence: TGTGCCAGCAGTTACGCGGCAGATCCTTCCCCGGCTGGCTACACCTTC.

At least ten counts were recorded for this clonotype. This chain uses TRBV20-1 with TRBJ1-5; D uncertain. The CDR3 contains 14 residues. CDR1 and CDR2 (germline): DFQATT, SNEGSKA (reference sequence). V shed 0 bases and J shed 3 bases, with 9 bases lying between them. The CDR3 is CSARDPELNQPQHF. CDR3 nucleotides: TGCAGTGCTAGAGATCCGGAACTCAATCAGCCCCAGCATTTT.

This clonotype occurred a few times. The chain joins TRBV12-3 or TRBV12-4 to TRBJ2-7; 8 bases agree with TRBD2. This CDR3 has 14 residues. Trimming cost V 6 bases and J 4 bases; bases outside gene matches: 8. DNA for the CDR3: TGTGCCAGCAGCCCAACTAGCGGAAAATACGAGCAGTACTTC. Amino acid sequence: CASSPTSGKYEQYF.

This clonotype was counted only a few times. The chain employs TRBV4-3 and TRBJ1-2; D is unclear. V was trimmed by 2 bases and J by 2 bases, leaving 9 bases between them. Per the germline V gene, CDR1 is LGHNA and CDR2 is YSLEER. The CDR3 is 14 residues long. For the CDR3, the DNA is TGCGCCAGCAGCCAACAGGAGAGGAACTATGGCTACACCTTC. Translation gives CASSQQERNYGYTF.

The genes are TRBV7-2 and TRBJ2-1; D is uncertain. Gene TRBJ2-7 matches the end of the DNA better, so the J call may be wrong. The CDR3 runs 15 residues. The germline CDR1 and CDR2 sequences are SGHTA and FQGNSA. The DNA for the CDR3 is TGTGCCAGCAGCTTAGAGGCAGTGGCTGCCTACGAGCAGTACTTC. Translating it yields CASSLEAVAAYEQYF.

This clonotype was seen more than once but under ten times. The gene calls are TRBV20-1 and TRBJ2-5; 7 positions agree with TRBD1. This CDR3 has 14 amino acids. Germline CDR1 DFQATT, CDR2 SNEGSKA (reference sequence). V gave up 1 base and J gave up 2 bases; unmatched junction bases: 4. DNA for the CDR3: TGCAGTGCTAGAGGGGGCAGGGGGCAAGAGACCCAGTACTTC. Its translation is CSARGGRGQETQYF.

CDR3 loop: CASSGSERASPLHF. The CDR3 nucleotides are TGTGCCAGCAGTGGATCTGAACGGGCTTCACCCCTCCACTTT. The rearrangement links TRBV25-1 to TRBJ1-6; no firm D call. Germline V lookup: CDR1 MGHDK, CDR2 SYGVNS. The CDR3 is 14 residues long. The germline V and J ends were trimmed by 4 bases and 9 bases, with 13 bases remaining between them.

The chain couples TRBV3-1 to TRBJ1-4, with D uncertain. CDR3 size: 15 residues. The germline CDR1 and CDR2 sequences are LGHDT and YNNKEL (reference sequence). The V end was cut by 2 bases, the J end by 2 bases, with 9 bases between. The CDR3 DNA sequence: TGTGCCAGCAGCCAACCGACGGCTACTAATGAAAAACTGTTTTTT. Protein sequence: CASSQPTATNEKLFF.